This T cell receptor (beta chain) derives from a study of CXCR3-negative and CXCR3-positive naive CD8 T cells (dated by TCRdb to the late 2010s). Study-level background: In total, some 130 million TRB reads were obtained, corresponding to roughly 1.5 +/- 0.3 million reads per library. The diversity and physicochemical repertoire analyses included ten to eleven donors pooled from two independent experiments. For the TRBV-TRBJ cluster analysis, the naive subsets came from 5 donors, while the memory cells came from 3 donors. Study-level results and caveats: Within the same donor, TRBV-TRBJ usage looked similar between naive CXCR3-negative and CXCR3-positive cells, but memory cells had distinct patterns. Because surface CD5, which is linked to self-reactivity in mice, was comparable between the naive subsets, TCR interaction strength was also inferred from the physicochemical properties of TRB CDR3s. TRB CDR3s from CXCR3-positive naive cells showed higher hydrophobicity (lower Kidera factor 4), lower energy, and higher strength and volume indices than CXCR3-negative naive cells. Comparably high repertoire diversity was found in both naive subsets, whereas much lower repertoire diversity was found in memory CD8+ T cells. Because CXCR3 expression was partially decreased after cryopreservation, freshly isolated PBMCs were used for most assays.

Each CD8+ T cell subset was flow-sorted in triplicate, and a few hundred thousand cells per subset were placed directly into RLT lysis buffer. Naive CD8+ T cells were defined stringently as CD45RO-CCR7+CD27+CD95- to exclude memory contaminants. Peripheral blood mononuclear cells were isolated from buffy coats by standard density gradient centrifugation. A FACSAria III was used to flow-sort naive CD8+ T cells into CXCR3-negative and CXCR3-positive populations. An RNeasy Mini Kit was used to extract total RNA from the sorted cells. The CDR3 sequence holds 14 residues, the cysteine and phenylalanine included. No DNA was logged. From the germline V gene, CDR1 is SGHRS and CDR2 is YFSETQ. Comments on this clonotype: The antigen it recognizes is unknown.

The instrument given in TCRdb is NextSeq 550. The Human TCR Profiling Kit (MiLaboratory) was used to prepare UMI-labeled 5' RACE TRB cDNA libraries. cDNA synthesis used the entire amount of extracted RNA, and PCR amplification then used the entire amount of cDNA produced. Libraries were prepared in parallel using an identical number of PCR cycles. The published analysis was carried out like this. With a minimum of two reads required per UMI, MIGEC and MiXCR pulled out about 57,000 +/- 9,900 unique UMI-labeled TRB cDNA molecules from each library. On average, each library contained approximately 40,000 +/- 10,000 functional in-frame TRB CDR3 nucleotide clonotypes without stop codons. After downsampling to 5000 UMI-labeled TRB molecules per sample, diversity metrics, including normalized Shannon-Wiener and Chao1, were computed in VDJtools. VDJtools was used to calculate clonotype-size-weighted physicochemical properties of the central five CDR3 residues, namely interaction energy, strength, volume and Kidera factor 4. Through TCRdb reprocessing, the reads give one entry per CDR3 protein sequence; DNA is omitted. TCRdb's processing, not the authors', yielded these V and J calls. The sample's own table lists roughly 60,000 distinct CDR3 sequences. Clones ranked in the top ten supply roughly 0.8% of the sample.

What was sequenced was naive CXCR3+ CD8+ T cells from blood. This sample's cell subset or site label indicates: CD45RO-CCR7+CD27+CD95- naive CD8+ T cells expressing CXCR3 (TNR3+). The chain is encoded by TRBV5-1 joined to TRBJ1-1; as DNA is missing, the TRBD1 call by TCRdb cannot be tested. This TCR was sampled from a human donor in good health. Some clones in this sample may be carry-over from other donors' samples. The CDR3 has the sequence CASSLRGMNTEAFF.